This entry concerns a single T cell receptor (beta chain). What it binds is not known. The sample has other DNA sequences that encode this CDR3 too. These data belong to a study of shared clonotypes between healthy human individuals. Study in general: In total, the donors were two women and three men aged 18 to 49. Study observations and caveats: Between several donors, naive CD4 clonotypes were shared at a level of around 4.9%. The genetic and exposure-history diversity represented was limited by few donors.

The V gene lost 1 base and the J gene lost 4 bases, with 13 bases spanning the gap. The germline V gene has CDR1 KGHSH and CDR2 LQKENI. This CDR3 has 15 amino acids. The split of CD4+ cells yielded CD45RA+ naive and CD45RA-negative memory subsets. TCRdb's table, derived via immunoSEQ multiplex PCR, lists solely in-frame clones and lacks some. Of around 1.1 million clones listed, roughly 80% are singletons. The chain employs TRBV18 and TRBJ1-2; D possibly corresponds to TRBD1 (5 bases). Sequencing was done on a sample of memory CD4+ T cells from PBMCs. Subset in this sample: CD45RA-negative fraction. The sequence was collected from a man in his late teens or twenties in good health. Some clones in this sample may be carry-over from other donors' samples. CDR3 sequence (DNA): TGTGCCAGCTCACCACGTCCCCGGGACTCCTATGGCTACACCTTC. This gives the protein CASSPRPRDSYGYTF. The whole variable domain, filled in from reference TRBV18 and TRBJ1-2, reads NAGVMQNPRHLVRRRGQEARLRCSPMKGHSHVYWYRQLPEEGLKFMVYLQKENIIDESGMPKERFSAEFPKEGPSILRIQQVVRGDSAAYFCASSPRPRDSYGYTFGSGTRLTVV.